This T cell receptor beta chain was observed in a study of persistence of HIV-infected CD4 T cells. A few counts support this clone. Its antigen is not identified. The CDR3 contains 14 residues. Germline values: CDR1 SNHLY, CDR2 FYNNEI. The germline V and J ends were trimmed by 7 bases and 0 bases, with 10 bases remaining between them. Study-level results: Antigen-responding cells were enriched for degenerate expanded CDR3beta sequences.

Cells were stimulated nonspecifically with anti-CD3/anti-CD28 magnetic beads. CD4+ T cells upregulating both CD40 ligand and CD69 were sorted as responding cells. The immunoSEQ assay was version 4, run in survey mode. TCRdb's copy holds only in-frame clones and misses some; the assay was immunoSEQ multiplex PCR. Here the sample spans under 50,000 clones, approximately 89% being singletons. This chain connects TRBV2 to TRBJ1-5; weak D call: TRBD1 (6 bases). The sequencing used CD4+ T cells sorted from PBMCs after roughly 18-hour stimulation, collected from a patient who received antiretroviral therapy. The receptor comes from an adult man with HIV who was CMV-seropositive. CDR3 DNA sequence: TGTGCCAGCACAGGACAGAATAGCAATCAGCCCCAGCATTTT. Translating it yields CASTGQNSNQPQHF.